The entry that follows covers one T cell receptor (beta chain) sequence. Its target is not known. This record comes from a study of T-cell reconstitution after alpha-beta-depleted transplantation in children. For TCRbeta, the library was prepared with unique molecular identifiers. From the PCR reads, TCRdb called clonotypes with MiXCR, one entry per CDR3 protein. The sample consists of about 600,000 distinct CDR3 sequences, 10% to 15% of them appearing once. Study-level points and caveats: A year post-transplant, T-cell counts and diversity derived mostly from newly produced T cells. Some patients showed high day-60 TCRbeta diversity, which derived from surviving recipient T cells and thymic progenitors.

With 4 bases removed from V and 4 bases from J, the gap between germline ends came to 17 bases. The V gene's germline CDR1 is SGHDN and CDR2 FVKESK. The CDR3 totals 15 residues. This clonotype was obtained from a male patient aged 10 to 17 who had a stem cell transplant for acute myeloid leukemia, so the T cells may come from the graft donor. Specimen: PBMCs, mostly from graft donor cells, collected 360 days after TCRalphabeta/CD19-depleted stem cell transplant. This sequence joins TRBV14 and TRBJ2-7, with a tentative D call TRBD1 (6 bases). In DNA, the CDR3 is TGTGCCAGCAGCCCAGCCGGGACACCGATTTACGAGCAGTACTTC. Protein: CASSPAGTPIYEQYF.